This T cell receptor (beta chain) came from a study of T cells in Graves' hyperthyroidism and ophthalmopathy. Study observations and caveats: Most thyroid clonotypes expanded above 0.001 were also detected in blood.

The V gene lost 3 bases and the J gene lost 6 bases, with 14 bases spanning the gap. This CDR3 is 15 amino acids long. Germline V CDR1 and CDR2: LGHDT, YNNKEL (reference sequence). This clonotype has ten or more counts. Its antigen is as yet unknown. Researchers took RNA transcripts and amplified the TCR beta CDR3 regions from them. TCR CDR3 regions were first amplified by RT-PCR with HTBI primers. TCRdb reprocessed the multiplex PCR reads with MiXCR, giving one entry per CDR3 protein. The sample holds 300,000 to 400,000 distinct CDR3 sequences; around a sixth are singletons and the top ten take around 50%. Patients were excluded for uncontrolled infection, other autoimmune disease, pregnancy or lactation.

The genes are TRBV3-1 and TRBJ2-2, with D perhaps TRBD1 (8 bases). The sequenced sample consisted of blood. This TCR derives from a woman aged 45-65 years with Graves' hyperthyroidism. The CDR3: CASSHGQGGAGELFF. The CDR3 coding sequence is TGTGCCAGCAGCCACGGACAGGGAGGGGCCGGGGAGCTGTTTTTT.